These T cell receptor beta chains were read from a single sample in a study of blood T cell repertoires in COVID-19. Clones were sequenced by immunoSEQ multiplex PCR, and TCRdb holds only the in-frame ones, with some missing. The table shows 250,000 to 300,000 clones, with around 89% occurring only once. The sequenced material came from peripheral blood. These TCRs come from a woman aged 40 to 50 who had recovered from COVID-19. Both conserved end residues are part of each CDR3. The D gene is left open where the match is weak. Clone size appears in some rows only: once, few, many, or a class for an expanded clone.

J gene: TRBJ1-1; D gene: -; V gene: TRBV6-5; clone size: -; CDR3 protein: CASTRTGMNTEAFF; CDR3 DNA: TGTGCCAGCACCAGAACAGGGATGAACACTGAAGCTTTCTTT
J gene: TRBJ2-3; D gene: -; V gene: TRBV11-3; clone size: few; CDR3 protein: CASSQSYTQYF; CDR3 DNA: TGTGCCAGCAGCCAGTCCTATACGCAGTATTTT
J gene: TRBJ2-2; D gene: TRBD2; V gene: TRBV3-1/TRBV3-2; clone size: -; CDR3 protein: CASRPRGGADTGELFF; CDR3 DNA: TGTGCCAGCAGACCCCGGGGGGGCGCGGACACCGGGGAGCTGTTTTTT
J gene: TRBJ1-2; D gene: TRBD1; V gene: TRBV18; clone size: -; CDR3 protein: CASSRETGGYGYTF; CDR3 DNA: TGTGCCAGCTCACGGGAGACAGGGGGCTATGGCTACACCTTC
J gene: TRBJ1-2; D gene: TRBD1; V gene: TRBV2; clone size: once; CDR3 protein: CASRHPGQGAGYGYTF; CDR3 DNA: TGTGCCAGCAGGCACCCGGGACAGGGGGCAGGCTATGGCTACACCTTC
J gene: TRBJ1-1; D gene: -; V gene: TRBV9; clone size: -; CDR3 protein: CASSARQTNMNTEAFF; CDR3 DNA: TGTGCCAGCAGCGCCCGACAGACAAACATGAACACTGAAGCTTTCTTT
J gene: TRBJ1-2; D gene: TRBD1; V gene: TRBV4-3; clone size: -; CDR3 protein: CASSQGTGQPNNYGYTF; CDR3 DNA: TGCGCCAGCAGCCAAGGGACAGGGCAACCCAATAACTATGGCTACACCTTC
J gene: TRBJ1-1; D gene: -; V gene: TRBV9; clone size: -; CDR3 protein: CASSGDPNTEAFF; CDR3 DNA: TGTGCCAGCAGCGGAGATCCGAACACTGAAGCTTTCTTT
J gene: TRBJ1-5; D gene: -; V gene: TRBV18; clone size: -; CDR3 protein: CASSPPGRGNQPQHF; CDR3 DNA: TGTGCCAGCTCACCACCAGGCCGGGGCAATCAGCCCCAGCATTTT
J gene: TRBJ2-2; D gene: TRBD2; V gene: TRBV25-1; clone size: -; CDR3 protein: CASRTSSTGELFF; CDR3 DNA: TGTGCCAGCAGGACTAGCAGCACCGGGGAGCTGTTTTTT
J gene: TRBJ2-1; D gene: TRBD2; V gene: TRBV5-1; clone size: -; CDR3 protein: CASRPTSGRASEQFF; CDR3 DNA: TGCGCCAGCAGACCAACTAGCGGGAGGGCAAGTGAGCAGTTCTTC
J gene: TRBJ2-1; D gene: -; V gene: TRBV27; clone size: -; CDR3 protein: CASRGAGVRGVGQFF; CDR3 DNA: TGTGCCAGCAGGGGGGCGGGGGTACGAGGAGTGGGGCAGTTCTTC
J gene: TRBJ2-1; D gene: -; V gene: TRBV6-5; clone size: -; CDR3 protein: CASSRMGGEQFF; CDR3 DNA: TGTGCCAGCAGCCGGATGGGAGGTGAGCAGTTCTTC
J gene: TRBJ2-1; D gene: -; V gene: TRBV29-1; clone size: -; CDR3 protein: CSVEVGSMYNEQFF; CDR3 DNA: TGCAGCGTTGAAGTGGGCTCCATGTACAATGAGCAGTTCTTC
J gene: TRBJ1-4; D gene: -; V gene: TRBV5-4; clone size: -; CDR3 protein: CASSSPTGSEKLFF; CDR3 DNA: TGTGCCAGCAGCTCGCCCACAGGGAGCGAAAAACTGTTTTTT
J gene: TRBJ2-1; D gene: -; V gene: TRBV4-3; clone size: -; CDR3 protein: CASSSRGASLNEQFF; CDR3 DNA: TGCGCCAGCAGCTCGCGGGGAGCCAGCCTAAATGAGCAGTTCTTC
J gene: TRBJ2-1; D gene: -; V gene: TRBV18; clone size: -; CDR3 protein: CASSPPGRGSYNEQFF; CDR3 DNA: TGTGCCAGCTCACCACCGGGCAGGGGCTCCTACAATGAGCAGTTCTTC
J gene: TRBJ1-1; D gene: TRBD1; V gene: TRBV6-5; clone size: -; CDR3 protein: CASSTPQGAVEAFF; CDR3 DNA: TGTGCCAGCAGTACCCCCCAGGGGGCGGTTGAAGCTTTCTTT
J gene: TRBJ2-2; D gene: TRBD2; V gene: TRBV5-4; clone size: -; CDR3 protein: CASSPGLAETNTGELFF; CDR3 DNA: TGTGCCAGCAGCCCCGGACTAGCGGAGACGAACACCGGGGAGCTGTTTTTT
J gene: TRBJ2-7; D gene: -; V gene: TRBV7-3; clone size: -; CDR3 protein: CASSLQGGGNPYEQYF; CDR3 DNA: TGTGCCAGCAGCTTACAGGGTGGCGGGAACCCCTACGAGCAGTACTTC
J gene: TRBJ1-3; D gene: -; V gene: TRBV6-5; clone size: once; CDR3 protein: CASRTVSTIYF; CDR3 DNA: TGTGCCAGCAGGACAGTCAGTACCATATATTTT
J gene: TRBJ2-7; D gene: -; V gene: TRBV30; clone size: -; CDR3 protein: CAWSVRSRAGQYF; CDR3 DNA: TGTGCCTGGAGTGTTCGGTCGCGGGCTGGGCAGTACTTC
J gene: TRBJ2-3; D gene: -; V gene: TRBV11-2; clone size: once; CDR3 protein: CASSPTERTQYF; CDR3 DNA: TGTGCCAGCAGCCCCACGGAGCGGACGCAGTATTTT
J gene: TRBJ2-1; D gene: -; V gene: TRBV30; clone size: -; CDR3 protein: CARAGYNEQFF; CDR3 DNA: TGTGCCCGCGCAGGCTACAATGAGCAGTTCTTC
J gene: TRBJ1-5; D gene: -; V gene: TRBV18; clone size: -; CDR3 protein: CASSRDNSNQPQHF; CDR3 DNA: TGTGCCAGCTCACGGGACAATAGCAATCAGCCCCAGCATTTT
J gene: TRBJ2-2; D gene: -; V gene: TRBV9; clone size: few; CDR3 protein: CASSGSGTGELFF; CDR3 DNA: TGTGCCAGCAGCGGGTCCGGGACCGGGGAGCTGTTTTTT
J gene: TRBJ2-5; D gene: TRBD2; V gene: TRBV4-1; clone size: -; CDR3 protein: CASSPGTSGIGTQYF; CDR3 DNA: TGCGCCAGCAGCCCAGGGACTAGCGGGATTGGGACCCAGTACTTC
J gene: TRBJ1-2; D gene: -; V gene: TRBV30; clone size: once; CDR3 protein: CAWSVGGESYGYTF; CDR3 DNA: TGTGCCTGGAGTGTAGGAGGGGAGAGCTATGGCTACACCTTC
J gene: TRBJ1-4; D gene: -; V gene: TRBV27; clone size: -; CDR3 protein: CASSLRDTREKLFF; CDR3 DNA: TGTGCCAGCAGTTTACGGGACACCAGGGAAAAACTGTTTTTT
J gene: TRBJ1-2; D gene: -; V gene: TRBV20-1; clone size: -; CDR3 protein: CSAPGHFTF; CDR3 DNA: TGCAGTGCCCCCGGACACTTCACCTTC
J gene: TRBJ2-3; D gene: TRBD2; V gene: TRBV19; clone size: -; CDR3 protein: CASKNGLARTDTQYF; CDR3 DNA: TGTGCCAGCAAAAACGGACTAGCACGCACAGATACGCAGTATTTT
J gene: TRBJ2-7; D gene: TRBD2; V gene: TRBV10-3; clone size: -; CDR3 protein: CAIALAGGGVGSYEQYF; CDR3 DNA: TGTGCCATCGCGCTAGCGGGAGGAGGGGTGGGGTCCTACGAGCAGTACTTC
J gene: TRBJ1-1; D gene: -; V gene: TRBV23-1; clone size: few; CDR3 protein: CASSQSDRNTEAFF; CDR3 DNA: TGCGCCAGCAGTCAATCGGACAGGAACACTGAAGCTTTCTTT
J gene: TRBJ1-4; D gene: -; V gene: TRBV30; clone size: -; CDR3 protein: CAWRSTRIRGSNEKLFF; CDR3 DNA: TGTGCCTGGCGATCCACGCGTATTAGGGGATCTAATGAAAAACTGTTTTTT
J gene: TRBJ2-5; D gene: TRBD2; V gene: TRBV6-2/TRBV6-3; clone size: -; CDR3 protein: CASSFPSGGEETQYF; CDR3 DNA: TGTGCCAGCAGTTTCCCTTCGGGGGGAGAGGAGACCCAGTACTTC
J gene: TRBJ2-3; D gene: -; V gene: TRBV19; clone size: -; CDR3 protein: CASSIDGGYGTQYF; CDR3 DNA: TGTGCCAGTAGTATAGATGGCGGGTACGGTACGCAGTATTTT
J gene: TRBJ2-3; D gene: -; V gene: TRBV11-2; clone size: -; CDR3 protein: CASSKRDTDTQYF; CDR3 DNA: TGTGCCAGCAGCAAACGAGACACAGATACGCAGTATTTT
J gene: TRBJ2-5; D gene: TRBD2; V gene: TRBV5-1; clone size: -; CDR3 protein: CASSWEGPRGETQYF; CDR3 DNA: TGCGCCAGCAGCTGGGAGGGACCCCGTGGAGAGACCCAGTACTTC
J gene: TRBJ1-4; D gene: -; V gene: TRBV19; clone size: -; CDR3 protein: CASRTQGRQFEKLFF; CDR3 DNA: TGTGCCAGTAGAACCCAGGGCCGACAGTTCGAAAAACTGTTTTTT
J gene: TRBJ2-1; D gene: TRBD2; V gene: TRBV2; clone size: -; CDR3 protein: CASTGPSGGAYNEQFF; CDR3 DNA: TGTGCCAGCACTGGGCCATCGGGGGGGGCCTACAATGAGCAGTTCTTC
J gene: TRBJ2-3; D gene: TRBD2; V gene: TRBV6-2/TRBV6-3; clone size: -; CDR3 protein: CASSYWGGSRTDTQYF; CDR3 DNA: TGTGCCAGCAGTTATTGGGGCGGGAGTCGAACAGATACGCAGTATTTT
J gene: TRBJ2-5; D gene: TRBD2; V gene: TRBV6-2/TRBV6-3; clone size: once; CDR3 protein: CASSPSAGGLETQYF; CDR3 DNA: TGTGCCAGCAGCCCCTCAGCGGGAGGTTTAGAGACCCAGTACTTC
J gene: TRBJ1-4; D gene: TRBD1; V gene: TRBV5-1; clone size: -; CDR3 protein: CASSLAGTGYSEKLFF; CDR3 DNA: TGCGCCAGCAGCTTGGCGGGGACAGGGTACAGTGAAAAACTGTTTTTT
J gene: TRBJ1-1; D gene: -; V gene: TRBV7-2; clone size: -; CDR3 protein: CASSLGVWGVGTEAFF; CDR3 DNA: TGTGCCAGCAGCTTAGGGGTATGGGGGGTGGGCACTGAAGCTTTCTTT
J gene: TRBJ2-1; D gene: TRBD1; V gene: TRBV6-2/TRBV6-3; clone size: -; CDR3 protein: CASSRQTGGKFF; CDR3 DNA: TGTGCCAGCAGTCGACAGACAGGGGGCAAGTTCTTC
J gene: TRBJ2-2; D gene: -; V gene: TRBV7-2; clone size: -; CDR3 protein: CASRVWTDTGELFF; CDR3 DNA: TGTGCCAGCCGGGTCTGGACAGACACCGGGGAGCTGTTTTTT
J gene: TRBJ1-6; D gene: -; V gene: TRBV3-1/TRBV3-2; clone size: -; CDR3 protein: CASRPGTQSSYNSPLHF; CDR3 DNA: TGTGCCAGCAGACCCGGGACACAGAGCTCCTATAATTCACCCCTCCACTTT
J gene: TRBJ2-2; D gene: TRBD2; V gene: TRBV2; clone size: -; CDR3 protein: CASRGAGLNTGELFF; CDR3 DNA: TGTGCCAGCCGGGGAGCGGGGCTGAACACCGGGGAGCTGTTTTTT
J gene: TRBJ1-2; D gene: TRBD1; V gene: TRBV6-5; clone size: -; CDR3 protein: CASSLGTVRRSGYTF; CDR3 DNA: TGTGCCAGCAGCCTCGGGACAGTTCGGAGGAGTGGCTACACCTTC
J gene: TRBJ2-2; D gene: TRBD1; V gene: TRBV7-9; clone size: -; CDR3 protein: CASSLVMTGGEDGELFF; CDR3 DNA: TGTGCCAGCAGCTTAGTAATGACAGGGGGCGAGGACGGGGAGCTGTTTTTT
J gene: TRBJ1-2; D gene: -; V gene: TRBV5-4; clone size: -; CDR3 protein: CASSLAGVGGYTF; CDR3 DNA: TGTGCCAGCAGCTTGGCAGGGGTTGGCGGCTACACCTTC
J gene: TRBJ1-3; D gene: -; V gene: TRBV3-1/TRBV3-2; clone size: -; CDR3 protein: CASSQGVMAGIYF; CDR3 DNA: TGTGCCAGCAGCCAAGGGGTGATGGCGGGGATATATTTT
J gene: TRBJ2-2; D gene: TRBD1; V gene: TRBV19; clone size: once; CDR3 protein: CASMGQGTGELFF; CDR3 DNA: TGTGCCAGTATGGGACAGGGAACCGGGGAGCTGTTTTTT
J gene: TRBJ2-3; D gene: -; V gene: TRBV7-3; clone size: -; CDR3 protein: CASSPSGLGGPDTQYF; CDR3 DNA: TGTGCCAGCAGCCCCTCGGGCCTTGGGGGCCCAGATACGCAGTATTTT
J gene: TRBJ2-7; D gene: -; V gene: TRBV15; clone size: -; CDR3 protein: CATTPGVGYEQYF; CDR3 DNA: TGTGCCACCACCCCGGGGGTGGGCTACGAGCAGTACTTC
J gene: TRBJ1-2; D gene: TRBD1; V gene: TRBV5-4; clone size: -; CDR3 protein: CASSPGTGHGYTF; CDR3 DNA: TGTGCCAGCAGCCCCGGGACAGGGCATGGCTACACCTTC
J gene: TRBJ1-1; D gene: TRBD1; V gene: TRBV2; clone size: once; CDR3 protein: CASPGGRGTEAFF; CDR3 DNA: TGTGCCAGCCCAGGGGGCCGGGGCACTGAAGCTTTCTTT
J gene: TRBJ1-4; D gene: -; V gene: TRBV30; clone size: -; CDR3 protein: CAWSGFGQGGEKLFF; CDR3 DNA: TGTGCCTGGAGTGGGTTTGGTCAGGGTGGTGAAAAACTGTTTTTT
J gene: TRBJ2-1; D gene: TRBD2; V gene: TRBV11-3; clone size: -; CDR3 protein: CASSLGGLANEQFF; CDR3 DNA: TGTGCCAGCAGCTTAGGGGGACTAGCGAATGAGCAGTTCTTC